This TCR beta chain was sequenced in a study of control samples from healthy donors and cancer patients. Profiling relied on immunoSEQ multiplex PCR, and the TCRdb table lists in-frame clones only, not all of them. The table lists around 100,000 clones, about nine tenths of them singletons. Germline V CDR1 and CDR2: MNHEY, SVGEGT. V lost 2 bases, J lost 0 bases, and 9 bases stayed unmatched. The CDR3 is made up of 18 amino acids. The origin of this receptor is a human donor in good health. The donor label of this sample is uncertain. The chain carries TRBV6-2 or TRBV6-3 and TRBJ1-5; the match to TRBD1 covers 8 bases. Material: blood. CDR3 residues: CASSYLSQGGYSNQPQHF. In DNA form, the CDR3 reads TGTGCCAGCAGTTACCTTTCACAGGGGGGATATAGCAATCAGCCCCAGCATTTT.